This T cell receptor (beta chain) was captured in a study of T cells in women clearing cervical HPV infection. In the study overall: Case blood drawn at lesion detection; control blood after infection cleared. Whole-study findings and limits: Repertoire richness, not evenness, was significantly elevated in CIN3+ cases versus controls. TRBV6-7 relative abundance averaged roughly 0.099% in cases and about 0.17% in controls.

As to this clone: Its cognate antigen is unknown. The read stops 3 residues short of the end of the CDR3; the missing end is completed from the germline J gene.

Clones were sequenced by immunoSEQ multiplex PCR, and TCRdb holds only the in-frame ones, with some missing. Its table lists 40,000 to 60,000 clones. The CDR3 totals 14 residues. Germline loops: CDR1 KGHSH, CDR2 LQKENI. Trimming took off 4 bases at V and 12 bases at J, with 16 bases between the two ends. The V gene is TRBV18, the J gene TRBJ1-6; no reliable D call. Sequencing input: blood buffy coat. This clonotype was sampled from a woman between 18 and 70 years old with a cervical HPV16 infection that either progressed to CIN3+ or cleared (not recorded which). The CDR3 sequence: CASSLESGVVPLHF. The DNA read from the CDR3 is TGTGCCAGCTCACTCGAAAGCGGGGTCGTACCC. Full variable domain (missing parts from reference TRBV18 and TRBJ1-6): NAGVMQNPRHLVRRRGQEARLRCSPMKGHSHVYWYRQLPEEGLKFMVYLQKENIIDESGMPKERFSAEFPKEGPSILRIQQVVRGDSAAYFCASSLESGVVPLHFGNGTRLTVT.